This T cell receptor beta chain was sequenced in a study of T cell responses to AZD1222 COVID-19 vaccine. Notes on this clone: The antigen is not known.

The repertoire was sequenced with immunoSEQ multiplex PCR; TCRdb's copy has only in-frame clones and lacks some. The table has roughly 100,000 clones, roughly 90% seen once. Overall study results and limits: Spike-specific TCR repertoires showed rising breadth and depth after two AZD1222 doses.

The source was peripheral blood, collected on day 0 of AZD1222 vaccination. This receptor was taken from an adult in good health.

CDR3 bases: TGTGCCGGCCATGATGACAGGGTAGTGAACACCATATATTTT. As protein: CAGHDDRVVNTIYF. The chain is built from TRBV2 and TRBJ1-3; 7 bases are a match to TRBD1. The trim removed 11 bases at V and 7 bases at J, leaving 14 bases unmatched. The germline V gene has CDR1 SNHLY and CDR2 FYNNEI. This CDR3 is built from 14 residues.